What follows describes a single T cell receptor (beta chain). As yet, its antigen is unknown. The CDR3 has 17 amino acids. CDR1 and CDR2 from the germline V gene are MGHRA and YSYEKL. J gave up 0 bases and V 4 bases, and 11 bases lay outside the gene matches. Treatment reported: 10-day PBMC culture with coronavirus spike peptide pools or control peptides (ViraFEST assay). Those CD4+ T cells from the unexposed donor predate the COVID-19 pandemic (2011-2018). Antigen-specific T cells were expanded with peptide pools by ViraFEST, and TCRs were then sequenced. After being plated at a few million per well, PBMCs were cultured with 9.5 to 10 IU/ml IL-2 and roughly 10 ug/ml peptide pools. The data derive from a study of vaccination and CD4 T cells after COVID-19. As for the study in general: Timing of post-vaccine sample collection was a median about 79 days after dose two, with a range of 14 to 241.

The Oncomine TCR Beta short-read assay sequenced DNA from cultured CD4+ T cells. Scientists extracted genomic DNA from CD4+ T cells grown in culture. One entry per CDR3 protein results from TCRdb running MiXCR on the PCR reads. This table has roughly 11,000 distinct CDR3 sequences, under 45% appearing once. The origin of this receptor is a human donor in good health. Source material: CD4+ T cells from blood, cultured in vitro. The chain uses TRBV4-1 and TRBJ1-2, with 7 bases that match TRBD1. CDR3 loop: CASSPPDRVWTNYGYTF. Written as DNA, the CDR3 is TGCGCCAGCAGCCCCCCCGACAGGGTTTGGACTAACTATGGCTACACCTTC.